A single T cell receptor beta chain is shown here with its context. Its target is unknown. Stated time point: late sampling 161 to 241 days after vaccination in a few convalescent patients. All positive PCR tests were dated between March and December 2020, predating US Alpha, Beta and Delta variants. CDR3 length equals 15 residues. With V trimmed by 0 bases and J by 9 bases, 4 bases remained unmatched. CDR1 and CDR2 from the germline V gene are MNHEY and SMNVEV (reference sequence). TCRdb re-called the PCR reads with MiXCR, one entry per CDR3 protein. This sample has 25,000 to 30,000 distinct CDR3 sequences; around 53% occur once, and the top ten carry 5.5%. The record originates from a study of vaccination and CD4 T cells after COVID-19. The wider study: It was a median around 92 days after diagnosis, with a range of 35 to 161, that post-COVID samples were drawn. Regarding the study as a whole: Only relatively few convalescent patients were studied, and early post-infection timepoints were not analyzed.

The chain combines TRBV27 with TRBJ2-1, with 11 positions matching TRBD2. This receptor was taken from a human donor who had recovered from COVID-19. The sample here was CD4+ T cells from blood, taken about 7 months after SARS-CoV-2 vaccination. Written as DNA, the CDR3 is TGTGCCAGCAGTTTATCAACTAGCGGGAGAGGTGAGCAGTTCTTC. It is translated as CASSLSTSGRGEQFF.